This record covers a single T cell receptor (beta chain). Its cognate antigen is unknown. The data are from a study of shared clonotypes between healthy human individuals. The CDR3 has 15 residues. Germline V CDR1 and CDR2: SEHNR, FQNEAQ (reference sequence). J lost 0 bases, V lost 6 bases, and 4 bases had no gene match. Study-wide findings and caveats: Naive subsets tended to show greater estimated richness than memory subsets. The naive CD4 repertoires of a handful of donors were compared, and approximately 4.7% of clonotypes were shared.

In the original workflow: ImmunoSEQ output lacked quality scores and full-length reads, limiting matched filtering. The assay was immunoSEQ multiplex PCR, and TCRdb's table has in-frame clones only and misses some. That table furnishes V, J and clone size, whereas the DNA furnished D and trimming. The repertoire holds about 1 million clones, with around 76% as singletons. This receptor was taken from a man aged 18 to 29 in good health. What was sequenced was memory CD4+ T cells sorted from blood. Subset noted: CD45RA-negative fraction. The V gene is TRBV7-9, the J gene TRBJ1-1; TRBD1 matches at 10 bases. Written as DNA, the CDR3 is TGTGCCAGCAGAGAGACAGGGGGCGTGAACACTGAAGCTTTCTTT. Translating gives CASRETGGVNTEAFF.